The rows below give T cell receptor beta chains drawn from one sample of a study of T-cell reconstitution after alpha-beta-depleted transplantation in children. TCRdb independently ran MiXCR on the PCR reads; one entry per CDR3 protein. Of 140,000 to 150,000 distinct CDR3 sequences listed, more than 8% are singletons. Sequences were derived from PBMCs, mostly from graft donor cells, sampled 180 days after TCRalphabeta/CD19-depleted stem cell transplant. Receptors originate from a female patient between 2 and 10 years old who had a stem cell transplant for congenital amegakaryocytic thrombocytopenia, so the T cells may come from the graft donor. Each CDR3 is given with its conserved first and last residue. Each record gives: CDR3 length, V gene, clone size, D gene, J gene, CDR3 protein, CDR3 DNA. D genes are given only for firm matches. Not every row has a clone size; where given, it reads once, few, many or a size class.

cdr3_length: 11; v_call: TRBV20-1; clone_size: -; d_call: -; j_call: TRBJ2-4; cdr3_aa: CSGAVGNIQYF; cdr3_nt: TGCAGTGGTGCAGTTGGAAACATTCAGTACTTC
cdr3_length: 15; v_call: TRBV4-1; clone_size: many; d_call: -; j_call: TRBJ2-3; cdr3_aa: CASSPGNAFLDTQYF; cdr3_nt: TGCGCCAGCAGCCCCGGGAACGCATTCTTGGATACGCAGTATTTT
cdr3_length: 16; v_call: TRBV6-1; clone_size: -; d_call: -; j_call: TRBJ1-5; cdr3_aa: CASSEFLDRGYQPQHF; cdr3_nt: TGTGCCAGCAGTGAATTCCTGGACCGAGGATATCAGCCCCAGCATTTT
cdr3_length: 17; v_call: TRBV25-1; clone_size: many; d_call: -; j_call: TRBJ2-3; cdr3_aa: CASSGPPGLGLTDTQYF; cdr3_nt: TGTGCCAGCAGTGGACCCCCTGGCCTTGGGCTCACAGATACGCAGTATTTT
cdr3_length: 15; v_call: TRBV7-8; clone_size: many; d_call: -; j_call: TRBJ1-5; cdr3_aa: CASRSNVYSNQPQHF; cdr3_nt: TGTGCCAGCAGGTCAAACGTCTATAGCAATCAGCCCCAGCATTTT
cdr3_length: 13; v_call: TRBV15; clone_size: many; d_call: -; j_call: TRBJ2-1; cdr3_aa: CATSRDEGDEQFF; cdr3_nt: TGTGCCACCAGCAGAGATGAGGGCGATGAGCAGTTCTTC
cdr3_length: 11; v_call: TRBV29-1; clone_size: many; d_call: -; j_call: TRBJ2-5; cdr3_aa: CAGSAQETQYF; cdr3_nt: TGCGCGGGGTCAGCCCAAGAGACCCAGTACTTC
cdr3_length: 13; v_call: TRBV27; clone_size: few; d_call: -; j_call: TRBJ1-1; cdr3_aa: CASSFFKNTEAFF; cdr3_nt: TGTGCCAGCAGTTTTTTCAAGAACACTGAAGCTTTCTTT
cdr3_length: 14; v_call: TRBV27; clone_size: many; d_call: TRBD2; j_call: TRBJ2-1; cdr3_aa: CASSGLAGGNEQFF; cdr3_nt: TGTGCCAGCAGTGGACTAGCGGGTGGCAATGAGCAGTTCTTC
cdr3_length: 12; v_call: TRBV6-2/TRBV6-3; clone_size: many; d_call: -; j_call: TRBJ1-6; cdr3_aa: CASSLELSPLHF; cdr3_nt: TGTGCCAGCAGCCTCGAACTTTCCCCCCTCCACTTT
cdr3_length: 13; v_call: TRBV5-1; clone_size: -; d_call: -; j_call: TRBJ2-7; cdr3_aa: CASRRQNSYEQYF; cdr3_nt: TGCGCCAGCAGAAGACAGAACTCCTACGAGCAGTACTTC
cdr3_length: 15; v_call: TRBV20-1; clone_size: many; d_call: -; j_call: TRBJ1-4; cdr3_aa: CSARDWKPGHEKLFF; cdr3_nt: TGCAGTGCTAGAGATTGGAAACCTGGACATGAAAAACTGTTTTTT
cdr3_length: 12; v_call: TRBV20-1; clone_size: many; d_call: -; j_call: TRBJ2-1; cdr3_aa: CSARVLRDEQFF; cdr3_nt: TGCAGTGCTAGGGTATTGAGGGATGAGCAGTTCTTC
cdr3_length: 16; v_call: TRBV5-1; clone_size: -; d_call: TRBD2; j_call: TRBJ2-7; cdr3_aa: CASSLARSGRTYEQYF; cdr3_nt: TGCGCCAGCAGCTTGGCTCGTAGCGGGAGGACATACGAGCAGTACTTC
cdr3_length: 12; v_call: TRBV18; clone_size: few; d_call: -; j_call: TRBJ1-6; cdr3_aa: CASSPGDSPLHF; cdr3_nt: TGTGCCAGCTCACCAGGGGATTCACCCCTCCACTTT
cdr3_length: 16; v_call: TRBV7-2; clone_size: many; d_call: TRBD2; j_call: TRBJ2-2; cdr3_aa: CASSLRLASLSGELFF; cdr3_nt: TGTGCCAGCAGCCTTAGACTAGCGAGTCTTTCAGGGGAGCTGTTTTTT
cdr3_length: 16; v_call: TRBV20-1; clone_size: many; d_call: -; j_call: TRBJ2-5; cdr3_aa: CSARNSGPSGIETQYF; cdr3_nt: TGCAGTGCTAGAAACTCGGGACCCTCCGGGATAGAGACCCAGTACTTC
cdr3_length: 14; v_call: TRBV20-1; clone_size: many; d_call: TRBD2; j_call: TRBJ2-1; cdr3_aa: CSARVAGSYNEQFF; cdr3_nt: TGCAGTGCTAGAGTAGCGGGATCATACAATGAGCAGTTCTTC
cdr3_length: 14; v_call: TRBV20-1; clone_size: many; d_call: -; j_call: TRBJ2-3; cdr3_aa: CSARNRASTDTQYF; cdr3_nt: TGCAGTGCTAGGAACAGGGCCTCCACAGATACGCAGTATTTT
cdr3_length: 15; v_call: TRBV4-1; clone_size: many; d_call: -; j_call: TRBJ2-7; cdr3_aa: CASSQGVASPHEQYF; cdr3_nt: TGCGCCAGCAGCCAAGGAGTGGCTAGTCCCCACGAGCAGTACTTC
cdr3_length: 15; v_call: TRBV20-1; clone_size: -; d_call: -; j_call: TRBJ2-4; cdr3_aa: CSARDITEDRNIQYF; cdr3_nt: TGCAGTGCTAGAGACATAACAGAGGATAGAAACATTCAGTACTTC
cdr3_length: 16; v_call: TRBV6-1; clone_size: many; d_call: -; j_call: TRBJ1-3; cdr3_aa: CASRISPGTAGNTIYF; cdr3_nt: TGTGCCAGCAGAATAAGCCCGGGGACGGCTGGAAACACCATATATTTT
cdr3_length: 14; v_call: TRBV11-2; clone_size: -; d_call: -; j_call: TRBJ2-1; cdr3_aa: CASTPTNRVNEQFF; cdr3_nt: TGTGCCAGCACCCCAACAAACAGGGTTAATGAGCAGTTCTTC
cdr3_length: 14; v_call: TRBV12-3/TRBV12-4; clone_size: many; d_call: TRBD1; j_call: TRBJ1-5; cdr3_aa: CASSEGQGNQPQHF; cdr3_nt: TGTGCCAGCAGTGAAGGACAGGGCAATCAGCCCCAGCATTTT
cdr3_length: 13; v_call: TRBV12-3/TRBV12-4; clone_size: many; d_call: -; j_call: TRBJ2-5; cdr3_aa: CASSLRTAETQYF; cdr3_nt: TGTGCCAGCAGTTTGAGGACGGCGGAGACCCAGTACTTC
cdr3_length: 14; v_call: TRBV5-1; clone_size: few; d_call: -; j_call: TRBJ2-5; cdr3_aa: CASSRTQNGETQYF; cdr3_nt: TGCGCCAGCAGCCGGACCCAGAATGGGGAGACCCAGTACTTC
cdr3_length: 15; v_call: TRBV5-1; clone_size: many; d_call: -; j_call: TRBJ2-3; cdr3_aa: CASSLVGDSTDTQYF; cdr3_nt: TGCGCCAGCAGCTTGGTGGGGGATAGCACAGATACGCAGTATTTT
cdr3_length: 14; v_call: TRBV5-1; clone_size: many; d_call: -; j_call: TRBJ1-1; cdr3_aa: CASTLGGESTEAFF; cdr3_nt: TGCGCCAGCACCTTGGGGGGGGAATCGACTGAAGCTTTCTTT
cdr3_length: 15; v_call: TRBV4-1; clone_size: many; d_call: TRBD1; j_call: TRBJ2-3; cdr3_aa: CASSQTGADTDTQYF; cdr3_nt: TGCGCCAGCAGCCAAACAGGGGCGGACACAGATACGCAGTATTTT
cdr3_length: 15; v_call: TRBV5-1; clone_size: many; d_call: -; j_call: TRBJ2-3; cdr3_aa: CASSSPGHGTDTQYF; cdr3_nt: TGCGCCAGCAGCTCTCCGGGACACGGCACAGATACGCAGTATTTT
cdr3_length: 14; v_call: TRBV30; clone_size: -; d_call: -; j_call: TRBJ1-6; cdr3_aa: CAWSRRVNNSPLHF; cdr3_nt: TGTGCCTGGAGTCGTCGGGTTAATAATTCACCCCTCCACTTT